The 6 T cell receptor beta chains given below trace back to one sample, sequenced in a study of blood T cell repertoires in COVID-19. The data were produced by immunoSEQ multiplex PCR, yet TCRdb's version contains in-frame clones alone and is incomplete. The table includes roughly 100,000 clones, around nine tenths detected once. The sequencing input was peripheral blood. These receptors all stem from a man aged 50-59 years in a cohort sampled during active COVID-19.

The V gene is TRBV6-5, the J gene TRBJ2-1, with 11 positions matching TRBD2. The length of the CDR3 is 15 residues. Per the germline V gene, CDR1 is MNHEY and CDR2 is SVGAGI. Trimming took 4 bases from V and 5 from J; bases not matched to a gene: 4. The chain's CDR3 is CASSSRLAGNNEQFF. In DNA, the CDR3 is TGTGCCAGCAGTTCGAGACTAGCGGGGAACAATGAGCAGTTCTTC.

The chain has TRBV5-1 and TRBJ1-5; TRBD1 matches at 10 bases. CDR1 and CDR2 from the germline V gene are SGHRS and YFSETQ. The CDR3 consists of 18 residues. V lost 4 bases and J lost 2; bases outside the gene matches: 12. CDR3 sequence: CASSSDPTGTGGNQPQHF. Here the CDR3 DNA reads TGCGCCAGCAGCAGTGACCCCACCGGGACAGGGGGCAATCAGCCCCAGCATTTT.

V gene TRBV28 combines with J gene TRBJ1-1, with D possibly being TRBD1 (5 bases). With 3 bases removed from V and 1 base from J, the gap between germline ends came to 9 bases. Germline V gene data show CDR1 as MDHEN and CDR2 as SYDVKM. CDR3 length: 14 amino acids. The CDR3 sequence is CASSLWGPNTEAFF. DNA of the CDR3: TGTGCCAGCAGTTTGTGGGGCCCGAACACTGAAGCTTTCTTT.

CDR3 loop: CASSFTGTSYNEQFF. In nucleotides, the CDR3 is TGTGCCAGCAGCTTCACGGGTACCTCCTACAATGAGCAGTTCTTC. This sequence joins TRBV5-4 and TRBJ2-1; D remains ambiguous. Germline lookup yields CDR1 SGHNT and CDR2 YYREEE (reference sequence). The CDR3 is 15 amino acids. V dropped 2 bases and J dropped 0 bases, with 9 bases sitting between them. Together with reference TRBV5-4 and TRBJ2-1, the CDR3 gives the full variable domain: ETGVTQSPTHLIKTRGQQVTLRCSSQSGHNTVSWYQQALGQGPQFIFQYYREEENGRGNFPPRFSGLQFPNYSSELNVNALELDDSALYLCASSFTGTSYNEQFFGPGTRLTVL.

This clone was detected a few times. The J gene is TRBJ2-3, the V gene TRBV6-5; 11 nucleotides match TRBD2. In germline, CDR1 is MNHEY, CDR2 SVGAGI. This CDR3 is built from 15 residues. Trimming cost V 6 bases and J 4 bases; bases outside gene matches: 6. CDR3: CASRRLAGPPDTQYF. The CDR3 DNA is TGTGCCAGCAGGCGACTAGCGGGGCCACCAGATACGCAGTATTTT.

The CDR3 loop reads CASSLRLGRDTQYF. In nucleotides, the CDR3 is TGTGCCAGCAGCCTGCGGCTAGGGAGGGATACGCAGTATTTT. The rearrangement links TRBV6-5 to TRBJ2-3; possibly TRBD2 for D (6 bases). The CDR3 sequence is 14 residues long. Germline CDR1 is MNHEY and CDR2 is SVGAGI. Trimming stripped 6 bases from V and 6 bases from J, with 16 bases between.